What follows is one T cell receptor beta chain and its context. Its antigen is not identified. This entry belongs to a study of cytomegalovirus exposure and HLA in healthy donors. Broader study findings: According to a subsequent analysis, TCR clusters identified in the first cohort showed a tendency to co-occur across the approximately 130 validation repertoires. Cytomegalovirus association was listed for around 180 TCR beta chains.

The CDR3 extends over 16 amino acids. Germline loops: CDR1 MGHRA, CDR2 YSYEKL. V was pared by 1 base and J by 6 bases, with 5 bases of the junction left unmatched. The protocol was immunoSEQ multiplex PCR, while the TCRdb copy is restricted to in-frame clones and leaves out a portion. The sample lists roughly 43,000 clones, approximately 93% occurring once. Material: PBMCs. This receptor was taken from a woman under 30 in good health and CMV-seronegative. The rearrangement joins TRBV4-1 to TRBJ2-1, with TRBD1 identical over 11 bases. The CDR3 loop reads CASSQAGTGGVNEQFF. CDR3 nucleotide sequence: TGCGCCAGCAGCCAAGCCGGGACAGGGGGGGTCAATGAGCAGTTCTTC.